The clone carrying this TCR beta chain was observed a single time. Antigen specificity is unknown. The sample originates from a study of shared clonotypes between healthy human individuals. How the authors handled the data: ImmunoSEQ junction-only sequences lacked quality scores, so their filtering differed. Sequencing was performed with immunoSEQ multiplex PCR; in TCRdb, only in-frame clones are kept and a portion is missing. V and J calls and clone size are as listed in that table; D and trimming were resolved from the DNA. The data hold millions of clones, with 93% observed a single time. Study observations and caveats: Non-shared clonotypes had lower generation probabilities than those shared by all four donors.

Cells designated naive CD8 were CD45RO-negative and were positively selected for CCR7, with terminally differentiated effector memory CD45RA+ cells excluded. Donors were healthy HIV-negative adults without recently reported acute infections or vaccinations. The sequenced material came from naive CD8+ T cells from PBMCs. This TCR came from a man aged 18 to 30 in good health. Some clones in this sample may be carry-over from other donors' samples.

CDR3 in amino acids: CAISESKQDSYGYTF. CDR3 bases: TGTGCCATCAGTGAGTCGAAGCAGGACTCCTATGGCTACACCTTC. The chain links TRBV10-3 to TRBJ1-2, with D hard to call. The V gene's germline CDR1 is ENHRY and CDR2 SYGVKD. The CDR3 is 15 amino acids. Trimming took 0 bases from V and 4 from J, leaving 12 bases between them.